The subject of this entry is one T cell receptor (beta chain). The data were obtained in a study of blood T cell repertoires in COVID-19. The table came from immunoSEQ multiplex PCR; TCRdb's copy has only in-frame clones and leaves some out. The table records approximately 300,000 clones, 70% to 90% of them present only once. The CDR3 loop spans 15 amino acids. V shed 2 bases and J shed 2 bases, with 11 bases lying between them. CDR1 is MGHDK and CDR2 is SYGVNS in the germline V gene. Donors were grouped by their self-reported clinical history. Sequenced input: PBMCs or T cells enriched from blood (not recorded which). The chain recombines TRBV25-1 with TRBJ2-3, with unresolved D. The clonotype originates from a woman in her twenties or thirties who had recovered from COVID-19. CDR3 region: CASSEVGAPTDTQYF. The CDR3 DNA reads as TGTGCCAGCAGTGAAGTAGGAGCTCCCACAGATACGCAGTATTTT. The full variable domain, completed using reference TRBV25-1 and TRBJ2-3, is EADIYQTPRYLVIGTGKKITLECSQTMGHDKMYWYQQDPGMELHLIHYSYGVNSTEKGDLSSESTVSRIRTEHFPLTLESARPSHTSQYLCASSEVGAPTDTQYFGPGTRLTVL.